The 9 T cell receptor beta chains below come from one sample, sequenced in a study of blood T cell repertoires in COVID-19. Only in-frame clones appear in the TCRdb table, and some are missing; sequencing was by immunoSEQ multiplex PCR. Found here are around 130,000 clones, around 83% of them singletons; the top ten hold about 8.1%. Sample: peripheral blood. Every receptor here comes from a man aged 25 to 45 with COVID-19, enrolled during active disease.

The chain has TRBV9 and TRBJ2-1, with a tentative D call TRBD2 (6 bases). V was clipped by 4 bases and J by 3 bases, with 14 bases between them. Germline CDR1 is SGDLS and CDR2 is YYNGEE. This CDR3 is built from 15 residues. The CDR3 DNA sequence: TGTGCCAGCAGCCCCCGGGACTGGAGCTACAATGAGCAGTTCTTC. Protein: CASSPRDWSYNEQFF.

This clone was detected once. The V and J genes are TRBV19 and TRBJ1-1; possible D gene TRBD1, 5 bases. The ends were cut back, 3 bases at V and 4 bases at J, with 12 bases in the middle. The CDR3 is 14 residues long. Germline CDR1 reads LNHDA; CDR2 reads SQIVND (reference sequence). The CDR3 region is CASSIGQGPTEAFF. CDR3 nucleotide sequence: TGTGCCAGTAGTATTGGTCAGGGTCCCACTGAAGCTTTCTTT.

The CDR3 loop reads CASRADRPWETQYF. Here the CDR3 DNA reads TGTGCCAGCAGAGCTGACAGGCCTTGGGAGACCCAGTACTTC. The V and J genes are TRBV2 and TRBJ2-5; D might be TRBD1 (6 bases). CDR1 and CDR2 (germline): SNHLY, FYNNEI. The V end was cut by 6 bases, the J end by 5 bases, with 16 bases between. This CDR3 is 14 amino acids long.

The V and J genes are TRBV28 and TRBJ2-7; D possibly corresponds to TRBD1 (6 bases). CDR1 and CDR2 (germline): MDHEN, SYDVKM. The CDR3 has 13 amino acids. The V end lost 6 bases, the J end lost 1 base, and 10 bases lay between the germline ends. The DNA of the CDR3 is TGTGCCAGCAGGCTACAGGGATCCTACGAGCAGTACTTC. Its protein product is CASRLQGSYEQYF.

The chain carries TRBV7-2 and TRBJ2-3; D not resolved. Germline CDR1 is SGHTA and CDR2 is FQGNSA. Deletions cut 1 base from V and 0 bases from J, with 11 bases between. The CDR3 runs to 16 residues. CDR3 bases: TGTGCCAGCAGCTTAGACAGCAGAACTAGCACAGATACGCAGTATTTT. This translates into CASSLDSRTSTDTQYF.

The chain carries TRBV10-2 and TRBJ2-3; D unresolved. Germline V gene data show CDR1 as WSHSY and CDR2 as SAAADI. The CDR3 is 11 amino acids. The V gene lost 10 bases and the J gene lost 5 bases, with 10 bases spanning the gap. CDR3 nucleotides: TGCGCCACCACCCCGGGAGATACGCAGTATTTT. This sequence encodes CATTPGDTQYF.

This sequence joins TRBV11-1 and TRBJ1-2; a weak D match, TRBD1 (6 bases). The CDR3 spans 14 residues. Germline CDR1 reads SGHAT; CDR2 reads FQDESV (reference sequence). Trimming stripped 5 bases from V and 4 bases from J, with 14 bases between. The CDR3 region has the DNA TGTGCCAGCAGCCCTCGGACAGACCCCTATGGCTACACCTTC. Its translation is CASSPRTDPYGYTF.

The J gene is TRBJ1-2, the V gene TRBV6-5, with D maybe TRBD1 (6 bases). V lost 2 bases to trimming and J lost 6 bases, with 10 bases between them. From germline, CDR1 is MNHEY and CDR2 SVGAGI. This CDR3 comprises 13 residues. DNA of the CDR3: TGTGCCAGCAGTTACAGTCAGGGGAATGGCTACACCTTC. It is translated as CASSYSQGNGYTF.

This clone was picked up one time. The CDR3 nucleotides read TGTGCCAGCAGTTACCAGGGGTACACTGAAGCTTTCTTT. Translating gives CASSYQGYTEAFF. The chain uses TRBV6-2 or TRBV6-3 and TRBJ1-1; the D gene is possibly TRBD1 (6 bases). CDR1 is MNHEY and CDR2 is SVGEGT in the germline V gene. Trimming removed 2 bases at V and 3 bases at J, with 7 bases between. The CDR3 is made up of 13 amino acids.